The 28 T cell receptor beta chains below all came from one sample that was sequenced in a study of cytomegalovirus exposure and HLA in healthy donors. PCR was performed using 60 Vbeta and 13 Jbeta primers. Assay: immunoSEQ multiplex PCR; the TCRdb copy retains only in-frame clones and omits some. Of over 150,000 clones in the sample, about 85% are singletons; the top ten hold 1%. Material for sequencing was PBMCs. All receptors derive from a boy aged 2-15 years in good health and CMV-seronegative.

V usage is TRBV19 and J usage is TRBJ1-1; D possibly corresponds to TRBD1 (6 bases). V lost 5 bases and J 4 bases, leaving 17 bases between the germline ends. Germline CDR1 reads LNHDA; CDR2 reads SQIVND (reference sequence). The CDR3 loop spans 15 amino acids. This CDR3 is CASSRQQGSFTEAFF. In DNA, the CDR3 is TGTGCCAGTAGTCGGCAACAGGGATCGTTCACTGAAGCTTTCTTT.

V gene TRBV5-8 combines with J gene TRBJ1-4; the D gene is possibly TRBD1 (6 bases). Germline V lookup: CDR1 SGHTS, CDR2 YDEGEE. The CDR3 extends over 14 amino acids. The V and J ends lost 2 bases and 4 bases respectively, with 9 bases between them. The CDR3 DNA reads as TGTGCCAGCAGCTTAGGACAGATTAATGAAAAACTGTTTTTT. Translating it yields CASSLGQINEKLFF.

This clone was found once. The chain carries TRBV2 and TRBJ1-4; D is uncertain. Germline V gives CDR1 SNHLY, CDR2 FYNNEI. The ends were cut back, 6 bases at V and 8 bases at J, with 13 bases in the middle. CDR3 size: 13 residues. Written as DNA, the CDR3 is TGTGCCAGCAGACCTAGTGCGAGCGAAAAACTGTTTTTT. Translated, it gives CASRPSASEKLFF.

The V gene is TRBV7-9, the J gene TRBJ2-7; D is unclear. The CDR3 runs to 12 residues. The V and J ends lost 9 bases and 0 bases respectively, with 9 bases between them. Looked up from germline, CDR1 is SEHNR and CDR2 is FQNEAQ (reference sequence). CDR3 nucleotides: TGTGCCAGTGGGTATAGCTCCTACGAGCAGTACGTC. It yields the protein CASGYSSYEQYV.

This chain connects TRBV28 to TRBJ2-4; 7 nucleotides align to TRBD2. V shed 7 bases, J shed 3 bases, and the junction held 12 bases outside the gene matches. CDR3 length: 16 amino acids. From germline, CDR1 is MDHEN and CDR2 SYDVKM. CDR3 amino acids: CASTVGGVEGKNIQYF. The CDR3 bases are TGTGCCAGCACCGTGGGGGGGGTCGAAGGCAAAAACATTCAGTACTTC.

This clone was recorded only once. Because it lacks the conserved phenylalanine or tryptophan at the end, this CDR3 is likely a read error. The rearrangement links TRBV19 to TRBJ1-2; TRBD1 is a possible D gene (6 bases). The CDR3 covers 13 residues. V gave up 5 bases and J gave up 4 bases, with 11 bases separating them. Germline V lookup: CDR1 LNHDA, CDR2 SQIVND (reference sequence). CDR3 DNA sequence: TGTGCCAGTAGTTCCACAGGGCCCTATGGCTACACCTCC. Translation gives CASSSTGPYGYTS.

This rearrangement joins TRBV4-2 to TRBJ2-3; 10 positions match TRBD2. The trim removed 0 bases at V and 0 bases at J, leaving 3 bases unmatched. Germline loops: CDR1 LGHNA, CDR2 YNFKEQ. The CDR3 sequence is 17 residues long. The DNA of the CDR3 is TGTGCCAGCAGCCAAGATCCACTAGCGGGGAGCACAGATACGCAGTATTTT. This gives the protein CASSQDPLAGSTDTQYF.

J is TRBJ2-2 and V is TRBV30, with D maybe TRBD2 (6 bases). Trimming took off 3 bases at V and 0 bases at J, with 11 bases between the two ends. This CDR3 region has 15 residues. Germline values: CDR1 GTSNPN, CDR2 SVGIG (reference sequence). This CDR3 is CAWSAGTPNTGELFF. The CDR3 nucleotides read TGTGCCTGGAGCGCCGGGACTCCGAACACCGGGGAGCTGTTTTTT.

The gene calls are TRBV7-8 and TRBJ1-2; 9 bases are a match to TRBD1. Trimming cost V 5 bases and J 3 bases; bases outside gene matches: 4. Germline V lookup: CDR1 SGHVS, CDR2 FQNEAQ. The CDR3 runs 14 residues. This CDR3 reads CASSQRTGDYGYTF. CDR3 DNA sequence: TGTGCCAGCAGCCAACGGACAGGGGACTATGGCTACACCTTC.

The J gene is TRBJ2-7, the V gene TRBV7-5; the table calls TRBD1, which could not be checked here. TRBV7-5 is noted as a pseudogene. The length of the CDR3 is 16 residues. CDR3 nucleotides: TGTGTCAGAAGCGGTACCGGGACAGGGCCATTTTACGAGCAGTACGTC. Translation gives CVRSGTGTGPFYEQYV.

This clone was found a few times. The chain couples TRBV19 to TRBJ2-3, with 8 bases matching TRBD1. The V segment lost 8 bases and the J segment 6 bases; nucleotides outside the gene matches: 7. CDR3 length: 13 residues. CDR1 is LNHDA and CDR2 is SQIVND in the germline V gene (reference sequence). CDR3 region: CASGPDRADTQYF. CDR3 DNA sequence: TGTGCCAGTGGTCCGGACAGGGCGGATACGCAGTATTTT.

This rearrangement joins TRBV19 to TRBJ1-5; D is unresolved. The germline V gene encodes CDR1 LNHDA and CDR2 SQIVND (reference sequence). Trimming removed 3 bases at V and 3 bases at J, with 9 bases between. The CDR3 runs to 14 residues. The CDR3 loop reads CASSIAFFNQPQHF. The CDR3 nucleotides read TGTGCCAGTAGTATCGCGTTCTTCAATCAGCCCCAGCATTTT.

In DNA, the CDR3 is TGTGCCAGTAGTACAGGACTAGCGGGAGGTCTCAGCTCCTACAATGAGCAGTTCTTC. It yields the protein CASSTGLAGGLSSYNEQFF. This chain connects TRBV19 to TRBJ2-1; 14 bases are shared with TRBD2. Germline values: CDR1 LNHDA, CDR2 SQIVND (reference sequence). With 4 bases clipped from V and 0 bases from J, the junction kept 8 bases outside the gene matches. This CDR3 spans 19 amino acids.

The V and J genes are TRBV6-5 and TRBJ1-1; D possibly corresponds to TRBD1 (6 bases). Germline V lookup: CDR1 MNHEY, CDR2 SVGAGI. The CDR3 has 15 residues. The V and J ends lost 5 bases and 6 bases respectively, with 19 bases between them. The CDR3 coding sequence is TGTGCCAGCAGTCACCTAACAGGGTTTAAGGCTGAAGCTTTCTTT. It translates to CASSHLTGFKAEAFF.

This chain connects TRBV6-5 to TRBJ1-2; D may be TRBD1 (6 bases). CDR1 and CDR2 from the germline V gene are MNHEY and SVGAGI. Trimming cost V 4 bases and J 4 bases, with 16 bases left between them. The CDR3 runs 15 residues. In nucleotides, the CDR3 is TGTGCCAGCAGTTTCTCAAGTACACAGGGCTATGGCTACACCTTC. Translated, it gives CASSFSSTQGYGYTF.

The chain uses TRBV23-1 and TRBJ2-5; 8 bases map to TRBD1. TRBV23-1 is an ORF, with its function uncertain. The CDR3 runs to 13 residues. V trimming: 9 bases; J trimming: 5 bases; junction bases outside the gene matches: 8. This CDR3 reads CASPQGGRETQYF. The CDR3 DNA follows: TGCGCCAGTCCACAGGGGGGCCGGGAGACCCAGTACTTC.

The gene calls are TRBV28 and TRBJ2-2, with a tentative D call TRBD1 (6 bases). Trimming pared 6 bases from V and 1 base from J, leaving 6 bases between. Per the germline V gene, CDR1 is MDHEN and CDR2 is SYDVKM. The CDR3 sequence is 13 residues long. The CDR3, as DNA: TGTGCCAGCAGGACAGGGAACACCGGGGAGCTGTTTTTT. It specifies CASRTGNTGELFF.

CDR3 sequence reads: CASSSQGALSYGYTF. In DNA, the CDR3 is TGTGCCAGCAGTTCACAGGGGGCGCTTAGCTATGGCTACACCTTC. This chain links TRBV2 with TRBJ1-2; 9 bases align to TRBD1. Looked up from germline, CDR1 is SNHLY and CDR2 is FYNNEI. The V segment lost 5 bases and the J segment 4 bases; nucleotides outside the gene matches: 8. CDR3 length: 15 residues.

This chain uses TRBV28 with TRBJ2-7, with 9 positions matching TRBD1. The V segment lost 5 bases and the J segment 1 base; nucleotides outside the gene matches: 6. CDR1 is MDHEN and CDR2 is SYDVKM in the germline V gene. The CDR3 spans 15 residues. The CDR3 nucleotides read TGTGCCAGCAGTCAAGATGGGACAGGGTCCTACGAGCAGTACTTC. It specifies CASSQDGTGSYEQYF.

CDR3 nucleotide sequence: TGTGCCAGCAGCCTACCCGGCAGGCAAGAGACCCAGTACTTC. Residues: CASSLPGRQETQYF. The chain employs TRBV7-9 and TRBJ2-5, with unresolved D. V gave up 5 bases and J gave up 2 bases, with 12 bases separating them. CDR3 length: 14 residues. Germline V CDR1 and CDR2: SEHNR, FQNEAQ (reference sequence).

V usage is TRBV18 and J usage is TRBJ2-7; 8 nucleotides match TRBD1. Germline CDR1 reads KGHSH; CDR2 reads LQKENI. The CDR3 loop spans 17 amino acids. J lost 2 bases, V lost 3 bases, and 12 bases had no gene match. Here the CDR3 DNA reads TGTGCCAGCTCACCTGCTCGCGGACAGGGTTCTGCCTACGAGCAGTACTTC. The encoded protein is CASSPARGQGSAYEQYF.

Comments on this clone: One junction end does not reproduce the germline sequence, and a read error may be involved. The chain carries TRBV7-9 and TRBJ1-1; unclear D gene. The CDR3 consists of 14 residues. CDR1 is SEHNR and CDR2 is FQNEAQ in the germline V gene (reference sequence). DNA of the CDR3: TGTTCCAGCAGCCTCACTACTTTGAACACTGAAGCTTTCTTT. Its protein is CSSSLTTLNTEAFF.

In this sample, this clone turned up once. This chain connects TRBV11-2 to TRBJ2-5; D possibly corresponds to TRBD1 (7 bases). This CDR3 is built from 14 residues. Trimming took 9 bases from V and 5 from J, leaving 19 bases between them. CDR1 and CDR2 (germline): SGHAT, FQNNGV. The CDR3 reads CARPRRGLWETQYF. CDR3 DNA: TGTGCCAGGCCCCGGAGGGGGCTGTGGGAGACCCAGTACTTC.

This chain joins TRBV13 and TRBJ2-3, with unresolved D. V was clipped by 8 bases and J by 2 bases, with 14 bases between them. The CDR3 runs to 14 residues. Germline CDR1 PRHDT, CDR2 FYEKMQ (reference sequence). The DNA for the CDR3 is TGTGCCAGCCGATGGAGTTCTTCCACAGATACGCAGTATTTT. Protein: CASRWSSSTDTQYF.

V is TRBV9 and J is TRBJ2-1, with 16 bases that match TRBD2. V trimming: 0 bases; J trimming: 3 bases; junction bases outside the gene matches: 18. This CDR3 spans 23 amino acids. CDR1 is SGDLS, CDR2 YYNGEE, per germline. CDR3 amino acids: CASSVAPFPGTSGRGILYNEQFF. CDR3 in DNA: TGTGCCAGCAGCGTAGCCCCTTTCCCCGGGACTAGCGGGAGGGGTATCCTCTACAATGAGCAGTTCTTC. The whole variable domain, remainder taken from reference TRBV9 and TRBJ2-1, is DSGVTQTPKHLITATGQRVTLRCSPRSGDLSVYWYQQSLDQGLQFLIQYYNGEERAKGNILERFSAQQFPDLHSELNLSSLELGDSALYFCASSVAPFPGTSGRGILYNEQFFGPGTRLTVL.

This chain links TRBV2 with TRBJ2-7, with a tentative D call TRBD1 (5 bases). The germline V and J ends were trimmed by 7 bases and 3 bases, with 16 bases remaining between them. CDR3 length equals 14 residues. CDR1 and CDR2 (germline): SNHLY, FYNNEI. CDR3 loop: CASKGHRYLYEQYF. DNA of the CDR3: TGTGCCAGCAAAGGACACCGCTACCTCTACGAGCAGTACTTC.

This rearrangement joins TRBV5-4 to TRBJ2-5; 7 bases are a match to TRBD1. The germline CDR1 and CDR2 sequences are SGHNT and YYREEE (reference sequence). The CDR3 length is 14 residues. The V gene end was trimmed by 3 bases and the J gene end by 4 bases; junction bases not matched to a gene: 6. This chain's CDR3 is CASSSDRQGETQYF. CDR3 nucleotides: TGTGCCAGCAGCTCGGACAGGCAAGGAGAGACCCAGTACTTC. The variable domain in full, completed from reference TRBV5-4 and TRBJ2-5, reads ETGVTQSPTHLIKTRGQQVTLRCSSQSGHNTVSWYQQALGQGPQFIFQYYREEENGRGNFPPRFSGLQFPNYSSELNVNALELDDSALYLCASSSDRQGETQYFGPGTRLLVL.

The genes are TRBV6-5 and TRBJ1-1, with TRBD1 matching over 7 bases. Germline CDR1 is MNHEY and CDR2 is SVGAGI. V shed 7 bases, J shed 2 bases, and the junction held 10 bases outside the gene matches. CDR3 length equals 15 residues. This chain's CDR3 is CASKRTGQINTEAFF. CDR3 DNA sequence: TGTGCCAGCAAGCGGACGGGACAGATCAACACTGAAGCTTTCTTT.